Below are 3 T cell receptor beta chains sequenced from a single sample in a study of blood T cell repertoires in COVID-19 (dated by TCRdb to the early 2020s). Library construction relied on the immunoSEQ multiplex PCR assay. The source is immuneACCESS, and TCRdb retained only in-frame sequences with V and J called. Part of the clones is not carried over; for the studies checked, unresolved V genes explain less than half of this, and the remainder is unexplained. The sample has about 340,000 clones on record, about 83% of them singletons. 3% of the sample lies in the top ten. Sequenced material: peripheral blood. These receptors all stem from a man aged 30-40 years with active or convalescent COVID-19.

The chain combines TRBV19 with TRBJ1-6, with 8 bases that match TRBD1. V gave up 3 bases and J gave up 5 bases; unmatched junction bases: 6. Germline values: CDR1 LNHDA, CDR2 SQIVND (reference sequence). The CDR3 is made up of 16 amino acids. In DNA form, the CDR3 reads TGTGCCAGTAGTATTCAGGGGGCACGGAATAATTCACCCCTCCACTTT. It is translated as CASSIQGARNNSPLHF.

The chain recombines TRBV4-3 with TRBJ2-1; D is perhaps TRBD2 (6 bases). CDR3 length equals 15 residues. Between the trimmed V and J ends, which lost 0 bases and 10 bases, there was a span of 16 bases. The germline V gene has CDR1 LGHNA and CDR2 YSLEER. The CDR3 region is CASSQDRWAGGEQFF. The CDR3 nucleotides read TGCGCCAGCAGCCAAGATCGGTGGGCTGGGGGGGAGCAGTTCTTC.

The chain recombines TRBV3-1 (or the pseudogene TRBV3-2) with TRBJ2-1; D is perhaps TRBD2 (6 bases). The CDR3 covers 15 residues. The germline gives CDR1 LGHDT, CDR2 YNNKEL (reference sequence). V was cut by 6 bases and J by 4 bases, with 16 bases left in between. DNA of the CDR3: TGTGCCAGCAGTCTAGACTCCGGGACTTACAATGAGCAGTTCTTC. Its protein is CASSLDSGTYNEQFF.